This entry describes one T cell receptor (beta chain). What this receptor recognizes is not known. The record has no base qualities; no much larger clone is one base away. TCRbeta CDR3 regions were amplified from genomic DNA by means of the immunoSEQ Assay, a bias-controlled multiplex PCR. In the paper's pipeline: Within the assay, amplification of reference gene primers was used to estimate how many nucleated cells each sample contained. To quantify the absolute abundance of each unique TCRbeta CDR3 rearrangement, sequence reads were collapsed and filtered. For each sample, productive Simpson clonality was calculated as the square root of Simpson's diversity index over productive rearrangements. TCRdb carries this immuneACCESS record with in-frame sequences only. Its versions omit some clonotypes, under half of them owing to an unresolved V gene in the studies checked, with the rest unexplained. That table furnishes V, J and clone size, whereas the DNA furnished D and trimming. Counted in this sample were some 46,000 clones; almost 85% of them appeared once. The ten largest account for around 22% of the sample.

This record belongs to a study of blood T cell repertoires in COVID-19 (dated by TCRdb to the early 2020s). About the investigation overall: Samples from collaborators originated in the United States, Italy and Spain and spanned both the acute and convalescent phases of COVID-19. The material from the prospective study consisted of cDNA or gDNA derived from T cells, B-cell-depleted T cells, or PBMCs. Where available, HLA class I and class II types were taken from metadata supplied by the sample provider and were not determined by assay-based typing. The samples were drawn from two sources: the first 160 participants of the ongoing ImmuneRACE study, and 1,200 or so subjects contributed by 6 global collaborators. Deeply sampled blood TCRbeta repertoires from subjects exposed to, actively infected with, or recovered from COVID-19 were included in the dataset. The repertoires were made available in a free public database intended to serve as a resource for research on the immune response to SARS-CoV-2. Sample metadata almost always included a de-identified subject ID, COVID-19 status, age in years and sex.

What the research found in general, with its limitations: How much clinical and demographic metadata was included differed by source and by participant, and the metadata was provided uncurated.

Collaborating institutions collected whole blood in K2EDTA tubes following their own protocols. Collaborator samples were shipped for TCRbeta analysis as frozen whole blood, isolated PBMCs, or DNA extracted from either sample type. The CDR3 contains 13 residues, cysteine and phenylalanine counted. The sequence is cut down to CDR3 DNA, 39 bases in frame from base 1. V is shortened by 6 bases, J by 8 bases, and the region joining them spans 16 bases. CDR1 and CDR2 were assigned from the germline V gene as KGHSH and LQKENI. The sequence was obtained from a woman aged 60-70 years with acute or convalescent COVID-19. The specimen was peripheral blood. The chain is encoded by TRBV18 joined to TRBJ1-1, with TRBD1 tentatively as D gene (5 bases match). CDR3 region: CASSQGTDREAFF. The DNA sequence follows: TGTGCCAGCTCTCAAGGGACTGACCGAGAAGCTTTCTTT.